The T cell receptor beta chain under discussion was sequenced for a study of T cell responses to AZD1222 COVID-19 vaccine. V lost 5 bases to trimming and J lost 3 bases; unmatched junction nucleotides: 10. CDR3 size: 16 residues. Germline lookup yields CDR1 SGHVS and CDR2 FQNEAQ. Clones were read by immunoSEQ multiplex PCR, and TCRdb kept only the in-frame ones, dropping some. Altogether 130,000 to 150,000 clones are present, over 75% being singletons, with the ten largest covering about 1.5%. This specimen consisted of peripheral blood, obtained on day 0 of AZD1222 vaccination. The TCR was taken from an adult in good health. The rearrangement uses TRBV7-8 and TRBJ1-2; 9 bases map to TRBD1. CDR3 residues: CASSHRDRASYYGYTF. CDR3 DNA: TGTGCCAGCAGCCACCGGGACAGGGCAAGTTACTATGGCTACACCTTC.